Below are 20 T cell receptor beta chains sequenced from a single sample in a study of blood T cells in healthy people across ages (dated by TCRdb to between 2015 and 2016). Library preparation was by 5' RACE. A second PCR of roughly 7 to 12 cycles was performed with a sample-barcoded 5' primer and a J-beta primer mix. Through fastp at Q25 and MiXCR, TCRdb rebuilt clones from the public reads, retaining in-frame beta chains. CDR3 protein duplicates are merged, each entry listing the most common genes and DNA. Present in this sample are around 1,800,000 distinct CDR3 sequences, 35% to 50% of which were seen just once. More than 20% of the sample goes to the ten largest clones. The sample was blood. The source of these receptors is a human donor in good health.

The chain combines TRBV7-2 with TRBJ2-3; D gene ambiguous. V was trimmed by 5 bases and J by 6 bases, leaving 12 bases between them. Germline loops: CDR1 SGHTA, CDR2 FQGNSA. CDR3 length: 13 amino acids. CDR3 bases: TGTGCCAGCAGCCTGACCCTTCCGGATACGCAGTATTTT. Its protein product is CASSLTLPDTQYF.

The chain couples TRBV6-2 or TRBV6-3 to TRBJ1-2; TRBD1 matches at 10 bases. V was clipped by 8 bases and J by 8 bases; unmatched bases: 11. This CDR3 region has 14 residues. Germline V CDR1 and CDR2: MNHEY, SVGEGT. The CDR3 DNA reads as TGTGCCAGCCTAACGCCGGGACAGGGGCTCGGCTACACCTTC. Amino acid sequence: CASLTPGQGLGYTF.

V and J are TRBV29-1 and TRBJ2-5; tentative D call: TRBD2 (6 bases). There are 15 residues in the CDR3. CDR1 SQVTM and CDR2 ANQGSEA come from the germline V gene. Deletions cut 3 bases from V and 2 bases from J, with 16 bases between. CDR3 loop: CSVEGGDTLQETQYF. In DNA, the CDR3 is TGCAGCGTTGAGGGGGGAGACACACTACAAGAGACCCAGTACTTC.

The chain links TRBV7-9 to TRBJ1-3; D might be TRBD1 (5 bases). Germline V lookup: CDR1 SEHNR, CDR2 FQNEAQ (reference sequence). The V and J ends lost 4 bases and 0 bases respectively, with 10 bases between them. The CDR3 is made up of 15 amino acids. This chain's CDR3 is CASSSTVISGNTIYF. In nucleotides, the CDR3 is TGTGCCAGCAGCTCGACAGTAATCTCTGGAAACACCATATATTTT.

The chain recombines TRBV20-1 with TRBJ1-2; tentative D call: TRBD1 (5 bases). Trimming removed 3 bases from V and 6 bases from J, with 17 bases in between. The germline gives CDR1 DFQATT, CDR2 SNEGSKA (reference sequence). The CDR3 loop spans 14 amino acids. The CDR3 here is CSASERQGLNGYTF. DNA of the CDR3: TGCAGTGCTAGTGAGAGGCAGGGCCTTAATGGCTACACCTTC.

This clonotype occurred a few times. The chain joins TRBV7-2 to TRBJ2-5; D gene unclear. The germline CDR1 and CDR2 sequences are SGHTA and FQGNSA. V gave up 2 bases and J gave up 2 bases, with 9 bases separating them. The CDR3 is 14 amino acids. The CDR3 protein is CASSLFYSQETQYF. DNA for the CDR3: TGTGCCAGCAGCTTATTTTACAGTCAAGAGACCCAGTACTTC.

This clonotype was counted a few times. The chain couples TRBV7-6 to TRBJ1-2; D gene ambiguous. Trimming removed 1 base from V and 4 bases from J, with 10 bases in between. CDR3 length: 14 residues. Per the germline V gene, CDR1 is SGHVS and CDR2 is FNYEAQ. CDR3 region: CASSLGPEPYGYTF. For the CDR3, the DNA is TGTGCCAGCAGCTTAGGGCCGGAACCCTATGGCTACACCTTC.

The chain is built from TRBV3-1 and TRBJ2-3; TRBD2 aligns across 11 bases. Germline assignment: CDR1 LGHDT and CDR2 YNNKEL (reference sequence). Trimming took 2 bases from V and 0 from J; bases not matched to a gene: 7. The CDR3 runs to 18 residues. Here the CDR3 reads CASSQRTSGGPSTDTQYF. The CDR3 DNA follows: TGTGCCAGCAGCCAAAGAACTAGCGGGGGACCTAGCACAGATACGCAGTATTTT.

This clonotype appeared a few times. The rearrangement uses TRBV2 and TRBJ2-7, with TRBD1 matching 8 bases. CDR3 length: 11 amino acids. Trimming at V came to 8 bases and at J to 9 bases, leaving 6 bases not matched to a gene. The germline CDR1 and CDR2 sequences are SNHLY and FYNNEI. Written as DNA, the CDR3 is TGTGCCAGCTCTAGGACAGGGACGCAGTACTTC. Protein sequence: CASSRTGTQYF. The full variable domain, completed using reference TRBV2 and TRBJ2-7, is EPEVTQTPSHQVTQMGQEVILRCVPISNHLYFYWYRQILGQKVEFLVSFYNNEISEKSEIFDDQFSVERPDGSNFTLKIRSTKLEDSAMYFCASSRTGTQYFGPGTRLTVT.

The V and J genes are TRBV29-1 and TRBJ1-2, with D unclear. The V gene's germline CDR1 is SQVTM and CDR2 ANQGSEA. The CDR3 loop spans 12 amino acids. V was shortened by 2 bases and J by 4 bases, with 8 bases between the two germline ends. In nucleotides, the CDR3 is TGCAGCGTTGAAAGTTGGGGCTATGGCTACACCTTC. Its protein is CSVESWGYGYTF.

This chain joins TRBV12-3 or TRBV12-4 and TRBJ2-7; perhaps TRBD1 as D (6 bases). This CDR3 is built from 15 residues. V was cut by 3 bases and J by 6 bases, with 18 bases left in between. Here the CDR3 DNA reads TGTGCCAGCAGTTTTTGGAGCCAGGGGACCTCCGAGCAGTACTTC. As protein: CASSFWSQGTSEQYF.

In this sample, this clonotype turned up many times. The chain joins TRBV20-1 to TRBJ2-3, with TRBD2 as a possible D gene (6 bases). Trimming left V 0 bases short and J 5 bases short, with 12 bases between. The CDR3 covers 14 residues. Germline CDR1 and CDR2: DFQATT and SNEGSKA (reference sequence). CDR3 sequence reads: CSARDWVGGDTQYF. As DNA, the CDR3 is TGCAGTGCTAGAGATTGGGTGGGGGGAGATACGCAGTATTTT.

In its sample, this clonotype was seen a few times. CDR3 in DNA: TGTGCCAGCAGTTACTCGATCAATTCGGGGCAGTACTTC. As protein: CASSYSINSGQYF. The chain uses TRBV6-2 or TRBV6-3 and TRBJ2-7; D not resolved. V lost 0 bases and J 9 bases, leaving 12 bases between the germline ends. The germline CDR1 and CDR2 sequences are MNHEY and SVGEGT. The CDR3 is 13 residues long.

This clonotype has a handful of counts. The chain uses TRBV20-1 and TRBJ2-5; 14 bases map to TRBD2. The CDR3 totals 16 residues. Germline CDR1 is DFQATT and CDR2 is SNEGSKA (reference sequence). The V segment lost 5 bases and the J segment 0 bases; nucleotides outside the gene matches: 5. Written as DNA, the CDR3 is TGCAGTGCTGGTCAGACTAGCGGGGGGGACCAAGAGACCCAGTACTTC. Its translation is CSAGQTSGGDQETQYF.

The gene calls are TRBV7-2 and TRBJ2-3; TRBD2 matches 7 bases. Germline CDR1 and CDR2: SGHTA and FQGNSA. The CDR3 is 16 amino acids. J was trimmed by 3 bases and V by 6 bases; bases with no gene match: 12. The CDR3 nucleotides are TGTGCCAGCAGTAAATCCGGGAGGAGTGGAACAGATACGCAGTATTTT. It translates to CASSKSGRSGTDTQYF.

This rearrangement joins TRBV27 to TRBJ2-3; the D gene is possibly TRBD2 (5 bases). V lost 10 bases and J 4 bases, leaving 24 bases between the germline ends. The CDR3 runs 16 residues. Looked up from germline, CDR1 is MNHEY and CDR2 is SMNVEV (reference sequence). For the CDR3, the DNA is TGTGCCACCATCCCTCGGGAATCCCATCGGGCAGATACGCAGTATTTT. Protein: CATIPRESHRADTQYF.

The chain links TRBV12-3 or TRBV12-4 to TRBJ2-7; D unclear. V was shortened by 6 bases and J by 0 bases, with 15 bases between the two germline ends. The CDR3 is 15 residues long. This chain's CDR3 is CASRIGGSPSYEQYF. The CDR3 DNA sequence: TGTGCCAGCAGGATAGGCGGATCGCCCTCCTACGAGCAGTACTTC.

The chain uses TRBV3-1 and TRBJ2-3, with D perhaps TRBD1 (6 bases). The CDR3 runs to 16 residues. The V end was cut by 3 bases, the J end by 0 bases, with 13 bases between. The germline gives CDR1 LGHDT, CDR2 YNNKEL (reference sequence). The CDR3 sequence: CASSHTGFTSTDTQYF. CDR3 DNA: TGTGCCAGCAGCCACACAGGGTTTACTAGCACAGATACGCAGTATTTT.

This clonotype was recorded at least ten times. The chain joins TRBV7-2 to TRBJ1-5; D remains unclear. The CDR3 is 13 residues long. Germline CDR1 and CDR2: SGHTA and FQGNSA. The ends were cut back, 5 bases at V and 0 bases at J, with 5 bases in the middle. The CDR3 region is CASSPRSNQPQHF. The CDR3 region has the DNA TGTGCCAGCAGCCCCCGTAGCAATCAGCCCCAGCATTTT.

This clonotype was seen only a few times. V usage is TRBV9 and J usage is TRBJ2-3; D is possibly TRBD2 (6 bases). Germline V lookup: CDR1 SGDLS, CDR2 YYNGEE. This CDR3 is built from 16 residues. Deletions cut 5 bases from V and 0 bases from J, with 16 bases between. CDR3 region: CASSPGGNPSTDTQYF. In DNA, the CDR3 is TGTGCCAGCAGTCCTGGAGGGAACCCTAGCACAGATACGCAGTATTTT.